This T cell receptor (beta chain) was recorded in a study of PD-1 blockade in classical Hodgkin lymphoma. The study, taken as a whole, reports: Repertoire differences lack defined causes, possibly disease activity or prior therapy. Complete responders had baseline diversity similar to newly diagnosed patients. Whereas CD4+ TCR diversity had risen significantly by C4D1, CD8+ TCR diversity had not.

In every patient, relapse followed autologous stem cell transplantation, while exposure to brentuximab vedotin differed. This clone was seen a handful of times. Its specificity is unknown. Measured with immunoSEQ multiplex PCR; TCRdb has only the in-frame clones, and not every one. Among more than 140,000 clones listed, about four fifths were seen once. The CDR3 covers 15 residues. The germline gives CDR1 MNHNY, CDR2 SVGAGI (reference sequence). Unmatched junction bases numbered 3, after V lost 4 bases and J lost 2 bases. This sequence originates from a human donor with classical Hodgkin lymphoma. The chain has TRBV6-6 and TRBJ2-5; TRBD2 matches at 11 bases. The sample consisted of peripheral blood mononuclear cells (PBMCs), taken before the second cycle of nivolumab. The CDR3 spells CASSFPSGGQETQYF. The CDR3 DNA is TGTGCCAGCAGTTTCCCTAGCGGGGGGCAAGAGACCCAGTACTTC.